This note documents a single T cell receptor beta chain sequence. Antigen specificity is unknown. The germline V gene encodes CDR1 LGHNA and CDR2 YNFKEQ. The CDR3 spans 17 residues. V lost 4 bases, J lost 1 base, and 17 bases lay in between. A J-beta primer mix and a sample-barcoded 5' primer were used in a second PCR of about 7 to 12 cycles. From the 5' RACE reads, TCRdb called clonotypes with MiXCR, one entry per CDR3 protein. This sample has roughly 1.7 million distinct CDR3 sequences, with 30% to 35% found just once. This sample was taken from a study of blood T cells in healthy people across ages. Study results and caveats: TCR beta diversity correlated strongly with naive T cell percentage.

Material: blood. The rearrangement uses TRBV4-2 and TRBJ1-3; weak D call: TRBD1 (6 bases). This TCR was sampled from a woman in her thirties in good health. The CDR3 DNA sequence: TGTGCCAGCAGCCGCACGCCCCGACAGGATTCTGGAAACACCATATATTTT. Amino acids: CASSRTPRQDSGNTIYF.